The following is a T cell receptor (beta chain) sequence with its context. The germline gene is not matched at one end of the junction; a read error may be the cause. These data come from a study of Graves' ophthalmopathy and Graves' hyperthyroidism. Germline V CDR1 and CDR2: LNHDA, SQIVND (reference sequence). This CDR3 has 12 amino acids. Amplified material comprised TCR beta CDR3 regions derived from RNA transcripts. Following a first-round RT-PCR that used HTBI primers, a second-round multiplex PCR was carried out. TCRdb recomputed calls from the multiplex PCR reads with MiXCR, one row per CDR3 protein. The profile covers 230,000 or so distinct CDR3 sequences, with about 46% appearing a single time and around half taken by the ten largest.

Sequences were obtained from peripheral blood. J is TRBJ1-1 and V is TRBV19; D gene uncertain. The receptor's source is an adult man with Graves' ophthalmopathy. DNA for the CDR3: TGTGCCAGTAGTATCACCGGCACTCAAGCTTTCTTT. It specifies CASSITGTQAFF.